This T cell receptor beta chain was captured in a study of T cells after yellow fever vaccination. Findings of the study overall: The CD4 and CD8 compartments had a small share of their clonotypes in common. It was the secondary response that reached its peak faster, day 5 versus 15, but it was weaker.

About this clonotype itself: Its antigen is undetermined.

A single record per CDR3 protein comes from TCRdb applying MiXCR to the 5' RACE reads. The table includes hundreds of thousands of distinct CDR3 sequences, roughly 8.7% detected once. The germline CDR1 and CDR2 sequences are LGHNA and YNFKEQ. The CDR3 totals 16 residues. Trimming left V 0 bases short and J 4 bases short, with 10 bases between. The rearrangement uses TRBV4-2 and TRBJ2-6, with D possibly TRBD1 on 6 matching bases. Sequenced here: PBMCs, sampled on the day of the first yellow fever vaccination. This TCR was sampled from a man aged 18 to 30 who received the YFV17D yellow fever vaccine. The CDR3, as DNA: TGTGCCAGCAGCCAAGAAGCAGGGGACGGGGCCAACGTCCTGACTTTC. It encodes CASSQEAGDGANVLTF.